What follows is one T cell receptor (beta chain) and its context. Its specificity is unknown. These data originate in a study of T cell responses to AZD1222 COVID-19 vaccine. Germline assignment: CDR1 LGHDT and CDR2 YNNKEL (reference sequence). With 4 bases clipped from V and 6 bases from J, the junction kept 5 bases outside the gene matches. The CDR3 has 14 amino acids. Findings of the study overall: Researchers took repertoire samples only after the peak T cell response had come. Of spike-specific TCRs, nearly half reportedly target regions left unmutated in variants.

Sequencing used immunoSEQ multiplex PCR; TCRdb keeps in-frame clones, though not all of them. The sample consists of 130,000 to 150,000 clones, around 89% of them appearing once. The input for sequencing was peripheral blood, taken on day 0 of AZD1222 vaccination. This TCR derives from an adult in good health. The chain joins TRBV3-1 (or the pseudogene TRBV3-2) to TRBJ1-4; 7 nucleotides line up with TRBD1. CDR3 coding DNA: TGTGCCAGCAGCCCCCGACAGGGTCATGAAAAACTGTTTTTT. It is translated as CASSPRQGHEKLFF.